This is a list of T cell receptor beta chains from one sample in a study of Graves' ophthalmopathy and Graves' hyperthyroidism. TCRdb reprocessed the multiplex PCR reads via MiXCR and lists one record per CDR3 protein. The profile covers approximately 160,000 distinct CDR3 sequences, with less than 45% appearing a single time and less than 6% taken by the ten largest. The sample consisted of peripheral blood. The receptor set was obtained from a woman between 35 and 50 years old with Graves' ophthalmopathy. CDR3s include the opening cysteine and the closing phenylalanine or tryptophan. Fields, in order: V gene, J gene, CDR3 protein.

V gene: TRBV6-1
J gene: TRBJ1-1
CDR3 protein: CASTPSGGGNTEAFF

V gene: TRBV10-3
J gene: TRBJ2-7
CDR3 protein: CAISWDGGTGTLSYEQYF

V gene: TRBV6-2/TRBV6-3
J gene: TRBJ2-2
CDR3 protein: CASTQSGYGELFF

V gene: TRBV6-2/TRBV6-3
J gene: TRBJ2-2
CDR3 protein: CASSYGRTGHRGRNTGELFF

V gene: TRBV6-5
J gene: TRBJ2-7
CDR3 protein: CASSYSRTGPYEQYF

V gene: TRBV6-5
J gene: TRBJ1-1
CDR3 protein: CASSSTLGVYAFF

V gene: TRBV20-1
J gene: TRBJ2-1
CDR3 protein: CSARQSGGAIDEQFF

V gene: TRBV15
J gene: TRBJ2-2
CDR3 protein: CATSRGSPTGELFF

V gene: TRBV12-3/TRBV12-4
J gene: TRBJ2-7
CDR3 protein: CASRDGQGERHEQYF

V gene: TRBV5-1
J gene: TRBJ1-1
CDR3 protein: CASSSTGPPGTEAFF

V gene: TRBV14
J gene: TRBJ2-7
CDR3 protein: CASSQGLGGRASSYEQYF

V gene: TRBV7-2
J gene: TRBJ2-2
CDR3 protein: CASSLAGTENTGELFF

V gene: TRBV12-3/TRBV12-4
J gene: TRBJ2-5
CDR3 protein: CASRRGKLQYF

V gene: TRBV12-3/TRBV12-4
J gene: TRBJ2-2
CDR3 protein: CASSFTSYNTGELFF

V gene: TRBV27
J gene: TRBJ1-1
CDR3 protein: CASSSGTGGWETEAFF

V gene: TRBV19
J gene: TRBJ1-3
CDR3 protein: CASWTGSSGNTIYF

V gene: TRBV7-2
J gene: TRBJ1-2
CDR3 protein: CASRQDGLSYYGYTF

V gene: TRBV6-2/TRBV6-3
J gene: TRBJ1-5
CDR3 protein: CASSPTGFGQPQHF

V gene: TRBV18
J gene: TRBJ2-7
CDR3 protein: CASSTTWTVSTSGNYEQYF

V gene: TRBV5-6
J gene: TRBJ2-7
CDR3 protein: CASSFRQGALRYEQYF

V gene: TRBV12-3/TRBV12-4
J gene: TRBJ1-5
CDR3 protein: CASSLETGGDQPQHF

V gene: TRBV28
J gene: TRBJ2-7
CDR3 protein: CASSPERRTDYYEQYF

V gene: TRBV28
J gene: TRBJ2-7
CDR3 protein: CASSLWGPSSYEQYF

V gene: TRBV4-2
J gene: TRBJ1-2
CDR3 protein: CASSQEWGTNYGYTF

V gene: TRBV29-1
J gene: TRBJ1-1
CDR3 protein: CSVERTENTEAFF

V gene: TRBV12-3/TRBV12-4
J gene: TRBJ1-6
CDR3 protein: CASSSRTGGDSPLHF

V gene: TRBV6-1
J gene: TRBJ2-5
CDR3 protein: CASSPLLTKAEETQYF

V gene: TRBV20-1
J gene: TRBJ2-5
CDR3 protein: CSADMTSGNQETQYF

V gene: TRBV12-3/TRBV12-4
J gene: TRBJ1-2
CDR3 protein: CASSLQTGYGSYGYTF

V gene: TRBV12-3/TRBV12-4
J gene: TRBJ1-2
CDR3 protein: CASTPFGAIGYTF

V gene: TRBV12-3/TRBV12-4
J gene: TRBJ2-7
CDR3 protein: CASSSEYEQYF

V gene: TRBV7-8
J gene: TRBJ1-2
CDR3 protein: CASSLMGGRSYGYTF

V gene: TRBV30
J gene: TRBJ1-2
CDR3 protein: CAWDGAGAYGYTF

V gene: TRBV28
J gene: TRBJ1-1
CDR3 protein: CASMGGGREAFF

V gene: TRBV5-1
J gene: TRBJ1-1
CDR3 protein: CASSLGLGSRPNTEAFF

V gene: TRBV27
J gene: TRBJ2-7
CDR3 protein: CASSFNSDSYEQYF

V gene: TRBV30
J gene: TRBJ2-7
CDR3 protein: CAWSETYEQYF

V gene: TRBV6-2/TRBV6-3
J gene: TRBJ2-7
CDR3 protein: CASSYELAGVKNFFEQYF

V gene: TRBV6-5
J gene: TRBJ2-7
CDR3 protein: CASSYPGTEEQYF

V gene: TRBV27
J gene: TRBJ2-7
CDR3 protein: CASSLSPSGRANEQYF

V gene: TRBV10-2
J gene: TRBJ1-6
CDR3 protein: CASSDAGTGASPLHF

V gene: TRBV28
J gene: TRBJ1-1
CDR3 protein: CASSIGDQANTEAFF

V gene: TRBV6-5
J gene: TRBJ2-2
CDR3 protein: CASSYRVGAGELFF

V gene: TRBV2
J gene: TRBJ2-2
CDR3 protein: CASSGQGISTGELFF

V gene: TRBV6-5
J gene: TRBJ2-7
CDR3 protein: CASSYSKGLAGGYEQYF

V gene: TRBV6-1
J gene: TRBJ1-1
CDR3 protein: CASSEALRELEAFF

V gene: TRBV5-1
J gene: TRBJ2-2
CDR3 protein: CASSSNRDRELFF

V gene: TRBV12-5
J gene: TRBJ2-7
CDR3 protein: CASEAGPTYEQYF

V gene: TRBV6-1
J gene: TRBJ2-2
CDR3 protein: CASIPGGRATGELFF

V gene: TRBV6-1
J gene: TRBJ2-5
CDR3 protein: CASSEAQMGRVRLRETQYF

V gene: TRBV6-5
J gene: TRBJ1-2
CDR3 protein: CASSSPGTGNYGYTF

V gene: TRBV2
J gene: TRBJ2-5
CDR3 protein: CASSERRNWGEGAARKETQYF

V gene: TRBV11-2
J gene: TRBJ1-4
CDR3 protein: CASSQIARGINEKLFF

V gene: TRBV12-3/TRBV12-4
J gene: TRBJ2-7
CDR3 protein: CARPPSGSSYEQYF

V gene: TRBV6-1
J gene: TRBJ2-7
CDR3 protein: CTSSEWTGAEQYF